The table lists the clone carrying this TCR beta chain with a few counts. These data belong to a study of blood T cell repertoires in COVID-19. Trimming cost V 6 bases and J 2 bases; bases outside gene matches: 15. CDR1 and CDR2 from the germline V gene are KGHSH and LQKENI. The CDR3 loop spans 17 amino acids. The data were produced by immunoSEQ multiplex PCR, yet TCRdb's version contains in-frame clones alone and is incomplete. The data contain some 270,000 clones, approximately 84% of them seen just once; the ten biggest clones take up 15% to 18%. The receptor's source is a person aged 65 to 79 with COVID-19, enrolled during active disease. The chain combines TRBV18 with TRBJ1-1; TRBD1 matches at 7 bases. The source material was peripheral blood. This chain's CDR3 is CASSPTMTGQTNTEAFF. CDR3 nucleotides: TGTGCCAGCTCTCCTACAATGACGGGACAGACAAACACTGAAGCTTTCTTT.